The source of this T cell receptor (beta chain) is a study of regulatory T cells in long-lasting Graves disease. Study-wide points: With persistent disease, TRBV28, TRBJ1-2 and TRBJ2-5 were the favored segments.

Trimming took off 3 bases at V and 0 bases at J, with 12 bases between the two ends. The CDR3 length is 15 residues. Specified time point: newly diagnosed GD, antithyroid drugs for less than 3 months. The TCR library used RNA extracted from PBMCs. Diagnosing Graves' disease relied on the American Thyroid Association guidelines. The source of the patients was an endocrinology department in Xi'an, China. Ten or more counts support this clonotype. The antigen is not known. CDR3-region Arm-PCR and iRepertoire HTBI primers produced the TCR beta libraries. TCRdb re-derived calls from the multiplex PCR reads in MiXCR, one entry per CDR3 protein. The sample holds 350,000 to 450,000 distinct CDR3 sequences; 15% are singletons and the top ten take approximately 7.8%. These same records also appear under a second study, on T cells in Graves' hyperthyroidism and ophthalmopathy. That publication notes: Across 18 months, stable Graves' hyperthyroidism was marked by no progression to ophthalmopathy.

The receptor was isolated from a woman aged 40 to 50 with Graves disease. The specimen comprised peripheral blood mononuclear cells (PBMCs), sampled at new diagnosis, from a patient treated with antithyroid drugs. The genes are TRBV12-3 or TRBV12-4 and TRBJ2-7; TRBD1 might be the D (5 bases). The DNA for the CDR3 is TGTGCCAGCAGTTTTGGCAGGGCGAGCTCCTACGAGCAGTACTTC. Translating it yields CASSFGRASSYEQYF.